This TCR beta chain was recorded in a study of shared clonotypes between healthy human individuals. As for the study in general: CD4 naive and CD4 memory each took three plates per donor, while CD8 naive took two and CD8 memory one.

The donors were all Caucasian adults (living in Nashville, Tennessee). The data were produced by immunoSEQ multiplex PCR, yet TCRdb's version contains in-frame clones alone and is incomplete. The sample shows 980,000 or so clones, approximately 80% of them seen only once. V lost 3 bases and J 4 bases, leaving 10 bases between the germline ends. This CDR3 is built from 14 residues. Germline V lookup: CDR1 LNHDA, CDR2 SQIVND (reference sequence). The chain combines TRBV19 with TRBJ1-5; no firm D call. The source material was memory CD4+ T cells sorted from blood. Subset given: CD45RA-negative fraction. This receptor was identified in a man younger than 30 in good health. The CDR3 DNA is TGTGCCAGTAGTATTAATAATAGGAATCAGCCCCAGCATTTT. Its translation: CASSINNRNQPQHF. The variable domain in full, completed from reference TRBV19 and TRBJ1-5, reads DGGITQSPKYLFRKEGQNVTLSCEQNLNHDAMYWYRQDPGQGLRLIYYSQIVNDFQKGDIAEGYSVSREKKESFPLTVTSAQKNPTAFYLCASSINNRNQPQHFGDGTRLSIL.